This T cell receptor (beta chain) derives from a study of T cells after somatic rescue of genetic block (dated by TCRdb to about 2020). Notes on the research overall: What the study looked at was long-term robustness, specifically in a T-cell system that came about through somatic rescue of a genetic block in T-cell development.

Taken from the germline V gene (reference sequence), the CDR1 and CDR2 loops are MNHEY and SMNVEV. Inclusive of the bounding cysteine and phenylalanine, the CDR3 is 15 residues long. Just the 45-base CDR3 DNA is kept, in frame starting at base 1. Between the V and J ends, shortened by 3 bases and 1 base respectively, the junction contains 10 bases. The library relied on the immunoSEQ multiplex PCR assay. The table was pulled from immuneACCESS by TCRdb, which kept in-frame rearrangements only. Such tables lose some clones; where checked, under half of the loss comes from unresolved V genes, and the rest has no known cause. The sample table records 70,000 to 95,000 clones; 85% to 90% of these occur just once. The top ten hold around 1.6% of the sample. To note about this clone: Its antigen has not been determined. No per-base quality is available; no much larger clone lies one base away.

This receptor chain uses TRBV27 and TRBJ1-5; the D segment could be TRBD1, given 5 matching bases. The sequenced sample was peripheral blood mononuclear cells (PBMCs). This TCR was sampled from a woman aged 18-30 years. CDR3 loop: CASSFSSGSNQPQHF. Read as DNA, the sequence is TGTGCCAGCAGTTTCTCCTCAGGGAGCAATCAGCCCCAGCATTTT.